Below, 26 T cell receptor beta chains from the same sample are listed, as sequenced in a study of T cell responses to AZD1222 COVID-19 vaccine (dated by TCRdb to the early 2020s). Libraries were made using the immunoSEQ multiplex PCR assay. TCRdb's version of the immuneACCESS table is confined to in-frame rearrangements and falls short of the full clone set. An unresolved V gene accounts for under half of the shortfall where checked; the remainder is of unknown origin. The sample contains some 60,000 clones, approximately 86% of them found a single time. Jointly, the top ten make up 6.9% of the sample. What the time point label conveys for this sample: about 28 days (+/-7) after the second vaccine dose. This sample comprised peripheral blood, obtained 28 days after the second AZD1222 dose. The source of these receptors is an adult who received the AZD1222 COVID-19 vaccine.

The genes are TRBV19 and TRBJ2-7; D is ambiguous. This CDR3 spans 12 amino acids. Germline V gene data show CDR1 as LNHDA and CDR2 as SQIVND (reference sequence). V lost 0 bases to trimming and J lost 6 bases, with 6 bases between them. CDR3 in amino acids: CASSIDSSEQYF. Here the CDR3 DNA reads TGTGCCAGTAGTATAGACAGCTCCGAGCAGTACTTC. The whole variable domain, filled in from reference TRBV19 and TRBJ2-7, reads DGGITQSPKYLFRKEGQNVTLSCEQNLNHDAMYWYRQDPGQGLRLIYYSQIVNDFQKGDIAEGYSVSREKKESFPLTVTSAQKNPTAFYLCASSIDSSEQYFGPGTRLTVT.

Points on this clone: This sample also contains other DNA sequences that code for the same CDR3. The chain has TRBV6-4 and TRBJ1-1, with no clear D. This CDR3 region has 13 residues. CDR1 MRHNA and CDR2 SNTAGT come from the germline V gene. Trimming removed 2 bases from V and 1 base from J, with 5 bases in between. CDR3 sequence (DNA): TGTGCCAGCAGTGACCAGCCGAACACTGAAGCTTTCTTT. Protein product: CASSDQPNTEAFF.

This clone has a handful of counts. The CDR3 region is CASWGVQTNSPLHF. The CDR3 DNA is TGTGCCAGTTGGGGGGTACAAACTAATTCACCCCTCCACTTT. The genes are TRBV27 and TRBJ1-6; D is possibly TRBD1 (5 bases). The CDR3 sequence is 14 residues long. Per the germline V gene, CDR1 is MNHEY and CDR2 is SMNVEV (reference sequence). Trimming removed 9 bases from V and 6 bases from J, with 15 bases in between.

CDR3 DNA: TGTGCCACCGGGAACTCAGCGGGTCCCCGATACAATGAGCAGTTCTTC. Translated: CATGNSAGPRYNEQFF. The chain is built from TRBV24-1 and TRBJ2-1; possible D gene TRBD2, 6 bases. The CDR3 is made up of 16 amino acids. Per the germline V gene, CDR1 is KGHDR and CDR2 is SFDVKD. V lost 9 bases and J 4 bases, leaving 21 bases between the germline ends.

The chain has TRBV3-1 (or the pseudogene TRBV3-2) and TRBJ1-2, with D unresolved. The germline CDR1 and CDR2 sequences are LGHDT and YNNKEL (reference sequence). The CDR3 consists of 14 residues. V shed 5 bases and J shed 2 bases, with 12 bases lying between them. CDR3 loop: CASSVDRSNYGYTF. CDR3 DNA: TGTGCCAGCAGCGTAGATCGAAGCAACTATGGCTACACCTTC.

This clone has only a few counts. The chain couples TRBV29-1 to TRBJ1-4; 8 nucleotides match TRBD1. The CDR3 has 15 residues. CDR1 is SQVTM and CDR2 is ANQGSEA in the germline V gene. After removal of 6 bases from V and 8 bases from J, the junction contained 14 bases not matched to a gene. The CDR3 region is CSVSPSGSGGEKLFF. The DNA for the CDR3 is TGCAGCGTCTCCCCCTCTGGGTCAGGGGGCGAAAAACTGTTTTTT. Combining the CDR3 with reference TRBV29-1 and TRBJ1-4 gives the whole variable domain SAVISQKPSRDICQRGTSLTIQCQVDSQVTMMFWYRQQPGQSLTLIATANQGSEATYESGFVIDKFPISRPNLTFSTLTVSNMSPEDSSIYLCSVSPSGSGGEKLFFGSGTQLSVL.

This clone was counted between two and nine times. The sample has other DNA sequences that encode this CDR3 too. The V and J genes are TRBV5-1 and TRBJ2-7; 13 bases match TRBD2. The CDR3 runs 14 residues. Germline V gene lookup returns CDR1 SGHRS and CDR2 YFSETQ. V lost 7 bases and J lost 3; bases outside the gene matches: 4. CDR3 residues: CASRGTSGIYEQYF. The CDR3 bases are TGCGCCAGCCGCGGGACTAGCGGGATCTACGAGCAGTACTTC. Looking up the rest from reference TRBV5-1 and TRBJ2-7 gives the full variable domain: KAGVTQTPRYLIKTRGQQVTLSCSPISGHRSVSWYQQTPGQGLQFLFEYFSETQRNKGNFPGRFSGRQFSNSRSEMNVSTLELGDSALYLCASRGTSGIYEQYFGPGTRLTVT.

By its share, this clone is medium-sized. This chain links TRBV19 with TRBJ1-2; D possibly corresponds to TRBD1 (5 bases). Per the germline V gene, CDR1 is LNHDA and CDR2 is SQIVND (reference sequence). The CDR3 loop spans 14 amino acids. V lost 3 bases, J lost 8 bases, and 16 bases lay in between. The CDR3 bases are TGTGCCAGTAGTATCCCCGGGACTGGAAAAGGCTACACCTTC. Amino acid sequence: CASSIPGTGKGYTF.

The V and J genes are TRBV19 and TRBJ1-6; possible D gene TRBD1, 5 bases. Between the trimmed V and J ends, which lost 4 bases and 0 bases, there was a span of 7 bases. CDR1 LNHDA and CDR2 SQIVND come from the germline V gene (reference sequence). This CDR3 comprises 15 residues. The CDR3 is CASSSGGSYNSPLHF. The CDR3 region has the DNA TGTGCCAGTAGTAGCGGGGGCTCCTATAATTCACCCCTCCACTTT.

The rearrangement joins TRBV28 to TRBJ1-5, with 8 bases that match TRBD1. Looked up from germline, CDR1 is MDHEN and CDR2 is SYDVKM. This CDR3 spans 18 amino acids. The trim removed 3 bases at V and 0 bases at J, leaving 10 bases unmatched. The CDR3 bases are TGTGCCAGCAGTTTCACGACAGGGGAGGGCTATAGCAATCAGCCCCAGCATTTT. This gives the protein CASSFTTGEGYSNQPQHF.

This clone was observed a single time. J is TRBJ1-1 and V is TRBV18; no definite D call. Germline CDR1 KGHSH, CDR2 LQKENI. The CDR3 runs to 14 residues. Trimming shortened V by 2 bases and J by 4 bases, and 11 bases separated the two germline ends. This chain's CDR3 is CASSPFPGGTEAFF. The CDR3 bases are TGTGCCAGCTCACCATTCCCCGGTGGCACTGAAGCTTTCTTT.

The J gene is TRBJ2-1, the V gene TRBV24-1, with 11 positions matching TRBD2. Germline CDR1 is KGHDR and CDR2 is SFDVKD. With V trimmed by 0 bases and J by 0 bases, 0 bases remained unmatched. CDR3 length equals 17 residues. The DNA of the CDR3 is TGTGCCACCAGTGATTTGACTAGCGGGAGCTCCTACAATGAGCAGTTCTTC. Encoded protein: CATSDLTSGSSYNEQFF.

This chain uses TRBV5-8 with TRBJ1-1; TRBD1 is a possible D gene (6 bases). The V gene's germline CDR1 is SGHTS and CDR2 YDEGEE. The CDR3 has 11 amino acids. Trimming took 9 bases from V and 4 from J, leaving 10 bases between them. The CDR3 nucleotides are TGTGCCACAAGGACAGTCACTGAAGCTTTCTTT. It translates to CATRTVTEAFF.

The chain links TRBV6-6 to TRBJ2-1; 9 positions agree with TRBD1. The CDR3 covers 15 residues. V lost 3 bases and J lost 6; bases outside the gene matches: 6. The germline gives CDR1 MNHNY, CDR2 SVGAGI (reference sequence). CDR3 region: CASSYWGQGSNEQFF. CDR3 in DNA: TGTGCCAGCAGTTATTGGGGACAGGGATCCAATGAGCAGTTCTTC.

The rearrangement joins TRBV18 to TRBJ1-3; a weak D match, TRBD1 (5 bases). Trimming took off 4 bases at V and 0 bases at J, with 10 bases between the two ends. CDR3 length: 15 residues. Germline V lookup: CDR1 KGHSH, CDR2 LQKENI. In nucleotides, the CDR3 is TGTGCCAGCTCACAACGGGGCAGCTCTGGAAACACCATATATTTT. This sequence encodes CASSQRGSSGNTIYF.

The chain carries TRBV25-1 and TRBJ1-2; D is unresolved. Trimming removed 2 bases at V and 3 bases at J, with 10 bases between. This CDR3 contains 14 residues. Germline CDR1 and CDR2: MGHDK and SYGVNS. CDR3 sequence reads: CASSEGSAYYGYTF. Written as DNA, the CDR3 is TGTGCCAGCAGTGAAGGGTCGGCCTACTATGGCTACACCTTC.

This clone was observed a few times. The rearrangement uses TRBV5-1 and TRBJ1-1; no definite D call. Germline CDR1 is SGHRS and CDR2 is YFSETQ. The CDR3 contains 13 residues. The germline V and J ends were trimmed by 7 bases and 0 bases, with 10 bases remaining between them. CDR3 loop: CASYEEVNTEAFF. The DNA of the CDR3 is TGCGCCAGCTACGAGGAGGTGAACACTGAAGCTTTCTTT.

DNA of the CDR3: TGTGCCACCAGCAGAGACTCAATTCGGGGTGGCGAGCAGTACTTC. Residues: CATSRDSIRGGEQYF. The rearrangement links TRBV15 to TRBJ2-7; D is possibly TRBD2 (5 bases). The CDR3 has 15 amino acids. The V end was cut by 0 bases, the J end by 6 bases, with 15 bases between. In germline, CDR1 is LNHNV, CDR2 YYDKDF (reference sequence).

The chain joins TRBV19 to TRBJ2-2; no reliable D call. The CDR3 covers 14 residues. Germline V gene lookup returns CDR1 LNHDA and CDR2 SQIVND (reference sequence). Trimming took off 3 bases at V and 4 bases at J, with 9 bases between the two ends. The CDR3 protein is CASSIYGPTGELFF. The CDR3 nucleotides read TGTGCCAGTAGTATTTATGGACCCACCGGGGAGCTGTTTTTT. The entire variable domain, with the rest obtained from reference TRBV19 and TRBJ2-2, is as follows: DGGITQSPKYLFRKEGQNVTLSCEQNLNHDAMYWYRQDPGQGLRLIYYSQIVNDFQKGDIAEGYSVSREKKESFPLTVTSAQKNPTAFYLCASSIYGPTGELFFGEGSRLTVL.

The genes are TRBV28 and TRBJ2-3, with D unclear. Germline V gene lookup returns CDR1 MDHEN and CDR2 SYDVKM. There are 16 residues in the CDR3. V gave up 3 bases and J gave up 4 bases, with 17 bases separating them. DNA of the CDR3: TGTGCCAGCAGTTTCACAGAAGGCAGATGGGCAGATACGCAGTATTTT. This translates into CASSFTEGRWADTQYF.

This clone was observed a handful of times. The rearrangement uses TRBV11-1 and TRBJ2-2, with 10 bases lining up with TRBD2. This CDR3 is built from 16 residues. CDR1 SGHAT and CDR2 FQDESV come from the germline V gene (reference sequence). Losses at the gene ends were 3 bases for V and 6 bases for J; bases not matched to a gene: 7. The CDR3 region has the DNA TGTGCCAGCAGCTTGGCCAGCGGGAGGGCCCCCGGGGAGCTGTTTTTT. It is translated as CASSLASGRAPGELFF.

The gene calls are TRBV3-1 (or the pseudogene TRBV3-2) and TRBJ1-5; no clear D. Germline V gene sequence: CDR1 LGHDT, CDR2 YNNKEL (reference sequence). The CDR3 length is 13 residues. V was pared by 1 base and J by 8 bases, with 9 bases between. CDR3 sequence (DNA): TGTGCCAGCAGCCAAGCCGAGGGCAAGCCCCAGCATTTT. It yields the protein CASSQAEGKPQHF.

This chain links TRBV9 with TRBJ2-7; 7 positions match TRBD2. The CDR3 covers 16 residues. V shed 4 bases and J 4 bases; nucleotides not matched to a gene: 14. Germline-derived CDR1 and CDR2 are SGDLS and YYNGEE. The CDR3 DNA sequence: TGTGCCAGCAGCCCTCATGGGGGGGGAGGGAGTTACGAGCAGTACTTC. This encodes CASSPHGGGGSYEQYF.

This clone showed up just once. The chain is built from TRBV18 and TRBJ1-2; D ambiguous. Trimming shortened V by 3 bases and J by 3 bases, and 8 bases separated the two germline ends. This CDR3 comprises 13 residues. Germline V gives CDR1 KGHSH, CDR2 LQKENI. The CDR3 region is CASSPGDYYGYTF. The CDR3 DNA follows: TGTGCCAGCTCACCTGGGGATTACTATGGCTACACCTTC.

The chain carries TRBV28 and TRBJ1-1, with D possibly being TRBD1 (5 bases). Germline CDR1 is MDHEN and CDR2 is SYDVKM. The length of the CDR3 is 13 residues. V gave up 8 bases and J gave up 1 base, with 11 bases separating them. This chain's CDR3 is CASWTGRNTEAFF. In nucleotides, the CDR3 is TGTGCCAGCTGGACGGGACGGAACACTGAAGCTTTCTTT. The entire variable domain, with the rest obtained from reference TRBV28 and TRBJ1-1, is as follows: DVKVTQSSRYLVKRTGEKVFLECVQDMDHENMFWYRQDPGLGLRLIYFSYDVKMKEKGDIPEGYSVSREKKERFSLILESASTNQTSMYLCASWTGRNTEAFFGQGTRLTVV.

CDR3 in amino acids: CASRDRATNEKLFF. The CDR3 coding sequence is TGTGCCAGCAGGGACAGGGCAACTAATGAAAAACTGTTTTTT. The genes are TRBV2 and TRBJ1-4, with 8 bases matching TRBD1. CDR1 and CDR2 from the germline V gene are SNHLY and FYNNEI. This CDR3 spans 14 amino acids. J was trimmed by 0 bases and V by 6 bases; bases with no gene match: 0.